The following is a T cell receptor beta chain sequence with its context. Via MiXCR, TCRdb re-called the RACE reads, giving one row per CDR3 protein. Among some 300,000 distinct CDR3 sequences listed, about 5.4% were seen once. The entry originates in a study of human T cells and chemical hapten exposure. This CDR3 region has 17 residues. CDR1 is MDHEN, CDR2 SYDVKM, per germline. V lost 2 bases and J lost 4, with 20 bases in between. The time point here: pre-sensitization, week 0. Treatment indicated: therapeutic diphenylcyclopropenone sensitization with weekly scalp DPC. The material sequenced was whole blood, taken in connection with sensitization to the hapten diphenylcyclopropenone (DPC). The chain is built from TRBV28 and TRBJ1-2; D may be TRBD1 (6 bases). This clonotype originated in a woman aged 18-29 years with alopecia areata. Some clones in this sample may be carry-over from other donors' samples. CDR3 nucleotides: TGTGCCAGCAGTTTACGTCAGGGGCGAGGCTCTGGCTATGGCTACACCTTC. Translated, it gives CASSLRQGRGSGYGYTF.